One and the same sample provided the 22 T cell receptor beta chains below, sequenced in a study of cytomegalovirus exposure and HLA in healthy donors. Amplification used 60 Vbeta primers and 13 Jbeta primers. This table comes from immunoSEQ multiplex PCR, and its TCRdb copy is limited to in-frame clones, with some not included. The table shows about 140,000 clones, with 60% to 80% occurring only once. Material: PBMCs. These receptor sequences come from a man between 25 and 39 years old in good health and CMV-seronegative.

This sequence joins TRBV5-8 and TRBJ1-1; maybe TRBD1 (6 bases). The germline CDR1 and CDR2 sequences are SGHTS and YDEGEE. This CDR3 has 13 residues. Trimming stripped 3 bases from V and 3 bases from J, with 9 bases between. The DNA of the CDR3 is TGTGCCAGCAGCTACAACAGGGACACTGAAGCTTTCTTT. This translates into CASSYNRDTEAFF. Full variable domain (missing parts from reference TRBV5-8 and TRBJ1-1): EAGVTQSPTHLIKTRGQQATLRCSPISGHTSVYWYQQALGLGLQFLLWYDEGEERNRGNFPPRFSGRQFPNYSSELNVNALELEDSALYLCASSYNRDTEAFFGQGTRLTVV.

V usage is TRBV7-9 and J usage is TRBJ1-5; no clear D gene. V lost 5 bases, J lost 4 bases, and 9 bases lay in between. The germline gives CDR1 SEHNR, CDR2 FQNEAQ (reference sequence). This CDR3 has 13 residues. The CDR3 DNA follows: TGTGCCAGCAGCCATCCGGGGAATCAGCCCCAGCATTTT. Translation: CASSHPGNQPQHF.

The V call is TRBV7-2, the J call TRBJ1-1; no clear D gene. CDR3 length: 13 amino acids. The V end was cut by 1 base, the J end by 1 base, with 4 bases between. In germline, CDR1 is SGHTA, CDR2 FQGNSA. CDR3 loop: CASSLGRNTEAFF. CDR3 bases: TGTGCCAGCAGCTTAGGCAGGAACACTGAAGCTTTCTTT.

The chain joins TRBV5-8 to TRBJ2-7, with unresolved D. V shed 10 bases and J shed 8 bases, with 16 bases lying between them. The CDR3 consists of 11 residues. Germline CDR1 reads SGHTS; CDR2 reads YDEGEE. In DNA form, the CDR3 reads TGTGCCGCCGCAGTTAATGTTAAGCAGTACTTC. Its protein product is CAAAVNVKQYF.

This chain connects TRBV7-2 to TRBJ1-2; the D is unclear. V was trimmed by 0 bases and J by 4 bases, leaving 9 bases between them. The CDR3 contains 14 residues. CDR1 is SGHTA and CDR2 is FQGNSA in the germline V gene. The CDR3 DNA reads TGTGCCAGCAGCTTAGCCCGGTTAAGCTATGGCTACACCTTC. Encoded protein: CASSLARLSYGYTF.

V gene TRBV2 combines with J gene TRBJ2-1; 10 nucleotides line up with TRBD2. The germline V gene encodes CDR1 SNHLY and CDR2 FYNNEI. The CDR3 totals 15 residues. V lost 9 bases, J lost 7 bases, and 12 bases stayed unmatched. This CDR3 is CASARRAGGVNEQFF. The CDR3 coding sequence is TGTGCCAGTGCAAGGCGAGCGGGAGGGGTAAATGAGCAGTTCTTC.

The rearrangement uses TRBV20-1 and TRBJ1-2, with D hard to call. This CDR3 spans 9 amino acids. CDR1 DFQATT and CDR2 SNEGSKA come from the germline V gene (reference sequence). The ends were cut back, 6 bases at V and 4 bases at J, with 3 bases in the middle. CDR3 residues: CSASYGYTF. The DNA of the CDR3 is TGCAGTGCCTCCTATGGCTACACCTTC.

V is TRBV30 and J is TRBJ1-1; 9 bases are a match to TRBD1. V lost 1 base, J lost 8 bases, and 5 bases stayed unmatched. The CDR3 covers 13 residues. Germline loops: CDR1 GTSNPN, CDR2 SVGIG (reference sequence). CDR3 amino acids: CAWSGQGVSEAFF. In DNA form, the CDR3 reads TGTGCCTGGAGTGGACAGGGGGTTTCCGAAGCTTTCTTT.

The chain links TRBV7-2 to TRBJ2-7; 7 nucleotides align to TRBD2. Germline V lookup: CDR1 SGHTA, CDR2 FQGNSA. The CDR3 extends over 15 amino acids. V lost 3 bases, J lost 0 bases, and 5 bases stayed unmatched. The CDR3, as DNA: TGTGCCAGCAGCTTTAGCGGGCAAAGCTCCTACGAGCAGTACTTC. Translating gives CASSFSGQSSYEQYF.

This chain uses TRBV6-5 with TRBJ1-2; D is perhaps TRBD1 (5 bases). CDR1 is MNHEY, CDR2 SVGAGI, per germline. Trimming cost V 0 bases and J 8 bases, with 13 bases left between them. The length of the CDR3 is 14 residues. CDR3 nucleotide sequence: TGTGCCAGCAGTTACTCAGCCGGGCCAGGGGGCTACACCTTC. This translates into CASSYSAGPGGYTF.

This clone appeared a single time. The junction differs from germline at one of its ends, possibly a read error. The chain recombines TRBV11-2 with TRBJ2-1; the D is unclear. The germline CDR1 and CDR2 sequences are SGHAT and FQNNGV. CDR3 length: 12 residues. The CDR3 sequence is CASSSSDNEQFF. The CDR3 nucleotides are TGTGCCAGCAGTTCCTCCGACAATGAGCAGTTCTTC.

The gene calls are TRBV10-3 and TRBJ1-5, with D perhaps matching TRBD1 (6 bases). CDR3 length: 13 amino acids. CDR1 ENHRY and CDR2 SYGVKD come from the germline V gene. Trimming left V 6 bases short and J 4 bases short, with 10 bases between. This chain's CDR3 is CAISSDRNQPQHF. The CDR3 region has the DNA TGTGCCATCAGCTCGGACAGAAATCAGCCCCAGCATTTT.

This chain uses TRBV18 with TRBJ1-1, with 11 bases aligning to TRBD1. The CDR3 loop spans 15 amino acids. The V gene end was trimmed by 5 bases and the J gene end by 4 bases; junction bases not matched to a gene: 6. Looked up from germline, CDR1 is KGHSH and CDR2 is LQKENI. DNA of the CDR3: TGTGCCAGCTCATCGGGACAGGGGGGGACCACTGAAGCTTTCTTT. This gives the protein CASSSGQGGTTEAFF.

The rearrangement links TRBV2 to TRBJ2-7; D is ambiguous. The CDR3 is 12 residues long. Germline V lookup: CDR1 SNHLY, CDR2 FYNNEI. Trimming left V 3 bases short and J 5 bases short, with 8 bases between. The CDR3 loop reads CASSESYHEQYF. In DNA form, the CDR3 reads TGTGCCAGCAGTGAGAGCTACCACGAGCAGTACTTC.

The sample holds one count of this clone. The chain joins TRBV28 to TRBJ2-7, with 8 bases fitting TRBD2. Germline CDR1 reads MDHEN; CDR2 reads SYDVKM. V lost 3 bases, J lost 2 bases, and 3 bases stayed unmatched. The length of the CDR3 is 14 residues. The CDR3 loop reads CASSFQAGAYEQYF. In DNA form, the CDR3 reads TGTGCCAGCAGTTTCCAAGCGGGGGCCTACGAGCAGTACTTC.

The gene calls are TRBV30 and TRBJ1-1, with D possibly being TRBD1 (6 bases). The V end lost 3 bases, the J end lost 3 bases, and 11 bases lay between the germline ends. Germline CDR1 and CDR2: GTSNPN and SVGIG (reference sequence). The CDR3 sequence is 13 residues long. This CDR3 is CAWRADSYTEAFF. Here the CDR3 DNA reads TGTGCCTGGAGGGCGGACAGTTACACTGAAGCTTTCTTT.

The chain combines TRBV5-1 with TRBJ1-4, with a tentative D call TRBD1 (5 bases). The germline gives CDR1 SGHRS, CDR2 YFSETQ. This CDR3 is built from 13 residues. Trimming removed 1 base at V and 8 bases at J, with 9 bases between. The CDR3 here is CASSLIRQEKLFF. The CDR3 bases are TGCGCCAGCAGCTTGATACGACAGGAAAAACTGTTTTTT.

The chain combines TRBV18 with TRBJ2-2, with D possibly being TRBD2 (6 bases). Trimming took off 3 bases at V and 5 bases at J, with 13 bases between the two ends. Germline loops: CDR1 KGHSH, CDR2 LQKENI. CDR3 length: 15 amino acids. The CDR3 sequence is CASSPQRTTTGELFF. The CDR3, as DNA: TGTGCCAGCTCACCCCAGCGGACTACAACCGGGGAGCTGTTTTTT.

The gene calls are TRBV6-1 and TRBJ1-2; TRBD1 matches at 12 bases. The germline V gene has CDR1 MNHNS and CDR2 SASEGT. The CDR3 sequence is 14 residues long. The junction had 8 bases not matched to a gene; V was cut back by 7 bases and J by 8 bases. The CDR3 nucleotides read TGTGCCAGCATCTCGGGACAGGGGGCGGGCGGCTACACCTTC. Protein product: CASISGQGAGGYTF.

The chain has TRBV9 and TRBJ1-2, with a tentative D call TRBD1 (6 bases). V lost 1 base and J lost 8, with 12 bases in between. The V gene's germline CDR1 is SGDLS and CDR2 YYNGEE. CDR3 length: 13 amino acids. The CDR3 region has the DNA TGTGCCAGCAGCGTAAGGGCAGGGGACGGCTACACCTTC. The encoded protein is CASSVRAGDGYTF. Supplemented by reference TRBV9 and TRBJ1-2, the full variable domain reads DSGVTQTPKHLITATGQRVTLRCSPRSGDLSVYWYQQSLDQGLQFLIQYYNGEERAKGNILERFSAQQFPDLHSELNLSSLELGDSALYFCASSVRAGDGYTFGSGTRLTVV.

The chain couples TRBV5-8 to TRBJ2-5; maybe TRBD1 (6 bases). V lost 3 bases and J lost 4, with 7 bases in between. This CDR3 comprises 12 residues. Germline CDR1 reads SGHTS; CDR2 reads YDEGEE. The DNA for the CDR3 is TGTGCCAGCAGCTCGGACAGAGAGACCCAGTACTTC. Encoded protein: CASSSDRETQYF.

The chain is built from TRBV21-1 and TRBJ2-1; no check of the table's D call, TRBD2, against the DNA was made. TRBV21-1 is flagged as a pseudogene. The CDR3 is 19 amino acids. The CDR3 loop is CASSKARVGRAPSYNEQFF. The CDR3 DNA reads TGTGCCAGCAGCAAAGCGCGGGTCGGGAGGGCCCCCTCCTACAATGAGCAGTTCTTC.